Reported below is one T cell receptor beta chain. The antigen is undetermined. The data derive from a study of T cell repertoires in ileal Crohn's disease. About the study: Patients had a median approximately 7.3-year disease duration, and roughly 32% were active smokers. Surgery for a complication: stricturing in around 60%, penetrating in roughly 39%. About half received postoperative treatment, around ten with thiopurines and 15 to 20 anti-TNF.

Trimming removed 4 bases from V and 9 bases from J; junction bases left unmatched: 16. Germline V gene lookup returns CDR1 SGHTS and CDR2 YDEGEE. The CDR3 spans 17 residues. Study outcomes and limitations: Active smokers at surgery had more clonal expansions than non-smokers.

Sequenced by immunoSEQ multiplex PCR; TCRdb stores in-frame clones only, minus some. The table lists tens of thousands of clones, about 81% of them singletons. This chain joins TRBV5-8 and TRBJ1-5, with 10 bases identical to TRBD1. The sample taken for sequencing was ileal tissue. The receptor comes from an adult with Crohn's disease. In DNA form, the CDR3 reads TGTGCCAGCAGCGGGGACAGGGGAGGTCTCACGCTTAGGCCCCAGCATTTT. This codes for CASSGDRGGLTLRPQHF. Using reference TRBV5-8 and TRBJ1-5 for the parts outside the CDR3, the full variable domain is EAGVTQSPTHLIKTRGQQATLRCSPISGHTSVYWYQQALGLGLQFLLWYDEGEERNRGNFPPRFSGRQFPNYSSELNVNALELEDSALYLCASSGDRGGLTLRPQHFGDGTRLSIL.